This T cell receptor (beta chain) was recorded in a study of T-cell reconstitution after alpha-beta-depleted transplantation in children. Trimming pared 1 base from V and 0 bases from J, leaving 8 bases between. The CDR3 length is 16 residues. The germline CDR1 and CDR2 sequences are KGHDR and SFDVKD. This clonotype was detected many times. A TCRbeta library incorporating unique molecular identifiers was prepared. TCRdb called the PCR reads again in MiXCR, with one record for every CDR3 protein. The table includes more than 200,000 distinct CDR3 sequences, about 9.6% detected once. This chain joins TRBV24-1 and TRBJ2-2; D gene unclear. The material was PBMCs from the stem cell graft donor, obtained from the stem cell graft. The TCR comes from a human donor who donated a stem cell graft to a child with SCID. CDR3 coding DNA: TGTGCCACCAGTGATTTTAGCCTATCGAACACCGGGGAGCTGTTTTTT. Its translation is CATSDFSLSNTGELFF.